Listed here are 28 T cell receptor beta chains from one sample, sequenced in a study of CD8 T cell repertoires and HIV-1 epitope variants. TCRdb keeps only in-frame clones here, not all; method: immunoSEQ multiplex PCR. In the table there are 90,000 or so clones, roughly 80% of which are singletons. Material: uncultured baseline CD8+ T cells from peripheral blood mononuclear cells (PBMCs). These receptors were collected from a male donor with HIV.

V usage is TRBV30 and J usage is TRBJ1-4; D perhaps matches TRBD1 (6 bases). Deletions cut 4 bases from V and 4 bases from J, with 13 bases between. The CDR3 is 14 residues long. The V gene's germline CDR1 is GTSNPN and CDR2 SVGIG (reference sequence). CDR3 residues: CAWTWGGRNEKLFF. The CDR3 bases are TGTGCCTGGACATGGGGGGGGCGTAATGAAAAACTGTTTTTT.

V gene TRBV28 combines with J gene TRBJ1-2; 8 bases match TRBD1. CDR3 length: 11 residues. The V and J ends lost 6 bases and 9 bases, in that order; junction bases with no gene match: 3. CDR1 is MDHEN, CDR2 SYDVKM, per germline. In nucleotides, the CDR3 is TGTGCCAGCAGGCGGACAGGGAGCTACACCTTC. This gives the protein CASRRTGSYTF.

The chain combines TRBV28 with TRBJ2-3; 10 positions match TRBD2. Germline CDR1 and CDR2: MDHEN and SYDVKM. Trimming cost V 1 base and J 6 bases; bases outside gene matches: 1. The CDR3 contains 14 residues. The CDR3 is CASSLLTSGDTQYF. DNA of the CDR3: TGTGCCAGCAGTTTATTGACTAGCGGGGATACGCAGTATTTT.

This clone has a handful of counts. The rearrangement uses TRBV28 and TRBJ2-1; 9 bases map to TRBD2. V gave up 7 bases and J gave up 4 bases; unmatched junction bases: 11. This CDR3 has 16 amino acids. The V gene's germline CDR1 is MDHEN and CDR2 SYDVKM. In DNA, the CDR3 is TGTGCCAGCAAGGGTTTAGCGGGAGAGGTTTACAATGAGCAGTTCTTC. This encodes CASKGLAGEVYNEQFF.

The gene calls are TRBV4-2 and TRBJ2-2; 8 bases align to TRBD2. The CDR3 sequence is 18 residues long. In germline, CDR1 is LGHNA, CDR2 YNFKEQ. V lost 0 bases, J lost 3 bases, and 9 bases stayed unmatched. The CDR3 bases are TGTGCCAGCAGCCAAGATCAGGTGACTAGCGTCGACACCGGGGAGCTGTTTTTT. Translation: CASSQDQVTSVDTGELFF.

This chain connects TRBV12-5 to TRBJ1-1; D call uncertain. The length of the CDR3 is 13 residues. V gave up 1 base and J gave up 1 base, with 4 bases separating them. Germline values: CDR1 LGHNT, CDR2 FRNRAP. The CDR3 DNA follows: TGTGCTAGTGGTTTGGCAACGAACACTGAAGCTTTCTTT. Translation gives CASGLATNTEAFF.

The chain uses TRBV18 and TRBJ1-5; 7 nucleotides match TRBD1. The V gene end was trimmed by 2 bases and the J gene end by 7 bases; junction bases not matched to a gene: 8. Germline loops: CDR1 KGHSH, CDR2 LQKENI. This CDR3 comprises 15 residues. The CDR3 here is CASSPLDRQRQPQHF. In nucleotides, the CDR3 is TGTGCCAGCTCACCATTGGACAGGCAGAGACAGCCCCAGCATTTT.

This chain joins TRBV6-1 and TRBJ1-4; D not certain. This CDR3 region has 12 residues. V was pared by 4 bases and J by 8 bases, with 8 bases between. Germline V lookup: CDR1 MNHNS, CDR2 SASEGT. The CDR3 region is CASSAVGEKLFF. CDR3 in DNA: TGTGCCAGCAGTGCGGTCGGGGAAAAACTGTTTTTT.

V usage is TRBV4-1 and J usage is TRBJ2-1, with 9 bases lining up with TRBD2. The germline gives CDR1 MGHRA, CDR2 YSYEKL. With V trimmed by 4 bases and J by 6 bases, 13 bases remained unmatched. The CDR3 totals 17 residues. The CDR3 sequence is CASSLIKGLAGFNEQFF. The CDR3 region has the DNA TGCGCCAGCAGCCTCATAAAGGGGCTAGCGGGATTCAATGAGCAGTTCTTC.

The rearrangement uses TRBV5-1 and TRBJ1-2, with D possibly TRBD1 on 6 matching bases. Trimming left V 0 bases short and J 4 bases short, with 13 bases between. The CDR3 runs 15 residues. Germline CDR1 reads SGHRS; CDR2 reads YFSETQ. CDR3 loop: CASSLEAGVVYGYTF. CDR3 bases: TGCGCCAGCAGCTTGGAGGCAGGGGTAGTCTATGGCTACACCTTC.

This sequence joins TRBV5-4 and TRBJ2-5, with D perhaps matching TRBD1 (6 bases). The V and J ends lost 4 bases and 2 bases respectively, with 15 bases between them. Looked up from germline, CDR1 is SGHNT and CDR2 is YYREEE (reference sequence). The CDR3 extends over 15 amino acids. The CDR3: CASSQDSGRQETQYF. Written as DNA, the CDR3 is TGTGCCAGCAGCCAGGACAGTGGGAGACAAGAGACCCAGTACTTC.

The genes are TRBV6-1 and TRBJ1-4; TRBD1 is a possible D gene (6 bases). Trimming stripped 3 bases from V and 7 bases from J, with 18 bases between. Germline CDR1 MNHNS, CDR2 SASEGT. The CDR3 is 16 amino acids. The DNA for the CDR3 is TGTGCCAGCAGTGACTATGGAGGGGGACGGAGTGAAAAACTGTTTTTT. This translates into CASSDYGGGRSEKLFF.

This chain links TRBV15 with TRBJ1-1; TRBD1 might be the D (6 bases). CDR3 length: 16 residues. Trimming took 5 bases from V and 4 from J, leaving 20 bases between them. The germline CDR1 and CDR2 sequences are LNHNV and YYDKDF (reference sequence). The CDR3 region has the DNA TGTGCCACCAGCCCCGGCAGGGGCGGGGGGGGCACTGAAGCTTTCTTT. Its translation is CATSPGRGGGGTEAFF.

The chain employs TRBV30 and TRBJ1-2; TRBD1 matches 7 bases. CDR3 length: 14 amino acids. Per germline, CDR1 GTSNPN and CDR2 SVGIG (reference sequence). Losses at the gene ends were 0 bases for V and 8 bases for J; bases not matched to a gene: 9. The CDR3, as DNA: TGTGCCTGGAGTGTTGCCAGGGGGACTGCGGGCTACACCTTC. This sequence encodes CAWSVARGTAGYTF.

The CDR3 DNA follows: TGTGCCAGCAATCCTTCGGGGTCTGGCACAGATACGCAGTATTTT. Translating it yields CASNPSGSGTDTQYF. V gene TRBV28 combines with J gene TRBJ2-3; D might be TRBD2 (5 bases). Deletions cut 7 bases from V and 1 base from J, with 15 bases between. The germline gives CDR1 MDHEN, CDR2 SYDVKM. This CDR3 is 15 amino acids long.

The V and J genes are TRBV15 and TRBJ2-7; tentatively, D is TRBD2 (5 bases). V lost 1 base and J lost 1, with 11 bases in between. The CDR3 covers 15 residues. Germline-derived CDR1 and CDR2 are LNHNV and YYDKDF (reference sequence). In DNA, the CDR3 is TGTGCCACCAGCAGAGGAACCGGGGTATCCTACGAGCAGTACTTC. Amino acids: CATSRGTGVSYEQYF. Combining the CDR3 with reference TRBV15 and TRBJ2-7 gives the whole variable domain DAMVIQNPRYQVTQFGKPVTLSCSQTLNHNVMYWYQQKSSQAPKLLFHYYDKDFNNEADTPDNFQSRRPNTSFCFLDIRSPGLGDTAMYLCATSRGTGVSYEQYFGPGTRLTVT.

The chain couples TRBV7-6 to TRBJ2-3; D not resolved. This CDR3 has 14 residues. Germline V gives CDR1 SGHVS, CDR2 FNYEAQ. The V and J ends lost 5 bases and 2 bases respectively, with 11 bases between them. The CDR3: CASSEDIFTDTQYF. The CDR3 region has the DNA TGTGCCAGCAGCGAAGACATATTCACAGATACGCAGTATTTT.

The rearrangement uses TRBV5-1 and TRBJ2-7, with 9 bases lining up with TRBD1. This CDR3 region has 15 residues. V trimming: 2 bases; J trimming: 2 bases; junction bases outside the gene matches: 5. Germline V CDR1 and CDR2: SGHRS, YFSETQ. CDR3 in amino acids: CASSLGQGSTYEQYF. CDR3 DNA sequence: TGCGCCAGCAGCTTAGGACAGGGGTCTACCTACGAGCAGTACTTC.

This chain connects TRBV9 to TRBJ2-7, with 7 bases aligning to TRBD2. The germline CDR1 and CDR2 sequences are SGDLS and YYNGEE. The CDR3 runs 15 residues. V trimming: 0 bases; J trimming: 3 bases; junction bases outside the gene matches: 6. The CDR3 DNA sequence: TGTGCCAGCAGCGTAGGAATGGCGGGAGTCTACGAGCAGTACTTC. It is translated as CASSVGMAGVYEQYF.

The V gene is TRBV2, the J gene TRBJ2-7; the D is unclear. V shed 5 bases and J shed 0 bases, with 5 bases lying between them. This CDR3 region has 12 residues. Germline assignment: CDR1 SNHLY and CDR2 FYNNEI. In nucleotides, the CDR3 is TGTGCCAGCAGTCTCGCCTCCTACGAGCAGTACTTC. Amino acid sequence: CASSLASYEQYF.

To note about this clone: The sample holds other DNA sequences that translate to the same CDR3. This chain connects TRBV7-9 to TRBJ2-7, with 10 bases aligning to TRBD1. CDR1 is SEHNR and CDR2 is FQNEAQ in the germline V gene (reference sequence). Germline trimming cut 0 bases from V and 4 bases from J; bases unmatched to any gene: 0. The CDR3 has 14 residues. This CDR3 reads CASSLAGQGYEQYF. The CDR3 DNA sequence: TGTGCCAGCAGCTTAGCGGGACAGGGGTACGAGCAGTACTTC.

This sequence joins TRBV2 and TRBJ2-5; unclear D gene. This CDR3 comprises 13 residues. Germline CDR1 SNHLY, CDR2 FYNNEI. Trimming pared 7 bases from V and 2 bases from J, leaving 11 bases between. CDR3 residues: CASKQLLQETQYF. The CDR3 coding sequence is TGTGCCAGCAAGCAGCTGTTACAAGAGACCCAGTACTTC. The full variable domain, with the rest looked up from reference TRBV2 and TRBJ2-5, is EPEVTQTPSHQVTQMGQEVILRCVPISNHLYFYWYRQILGQKVEFLVSFYNNEISEKSEIFDDQFSVERPDGSNFTLKIRSTKLEDSAMYFCASKQLLQETQYFGPGTRLLVL.

The chain employs TRBV9 and TRBJ2-5; 13 bases fit TRBD2. This CDR3 spans 17 amino acids. V trimming: 3 bases; J trimming: 1 base; junction bases outside the gene matches: 6. Germline V gene lookup returns CDR1 SGDLS and CDR2 YYNGEE. DNA for the CDR3: TGTGCCAGCAGCGCCTCGACTAGCGGGAGGAGCCAAGAGACCCAGTACTTC. This sequence encodes CASSASTSGRSQETQYF.

This rearrangement joins TRBV2 to TRBJ1-2; no clear D. V lost 6 bases to trimming and J lost 3 bases, with 8 bases between them. The CDR3 spans 12 residues. Per germline, CDR1 SNHLY and CDR2 FYNNEI. CDR3 region: CASRGRDYGYTF. The CDR3 region has the DNA TGTGCCAGCAGGGGCCGTGACTATGGCTACACCTTC.

The rearrangement links TRBV5-4 to TRBJ2-3, with TRBD2 identical over 8 bases. After removal of 4 bases from V and 1 base from J, the junction contained 11 bases not matched to a gene. The CDR3 covers 17 residues. Germline V CDR1 and CDR2: SGHNT, YYREEE (reference sequence). The CDR3 reads CASSPSGGYLRTDTQYF. CDR3 nucleotides: TGTGCCAGCAGCCCCAGCGGGGGTTATCTGCGCACAGATACGCAGTATTTT.

The chain links TRBV11-1 to TRBJ1-1; D unclear. Germline V gives CDR1 SGHAT, CDR2 FQDESV (reference sequence). V was cut by 0 bases and J by 5 bases, with 10 bases left in between. The CDR3 sequence is 14 residues long. CDR3 residues: CASSLAPRRTEAFF. CDR3 nucleotide sequence: TGTGCCAGCAGCTTAGCCCCGCGGCGGACTGAAGCTTTCTTT.

The genes are TRBV7-6 and TRBJ2-5; D tentatively fits TRBD1 or TRBD2 (5 bases each). This CDR3 has 15 amino acids. Germline V lookup: CDR1 SGHVS, CDR2 FNYEAQ. The V gene lost 1 base and the J gene lost 5 bases, with 14 bases spanning the gap. The CDR3 DNA sequence: TGTGCCAGCAGCTTAGTGATGGGGACGGGGGAGACCCAGTACTTC. This encodes CASSLVMGTGETQYF.

The chain joins TRBV5-1 to TRBJ2-2, with a tentative D call TRBD2 (5 bases). This CDR3 is 17 amino acids long. Per the germline V gene, CDR1 is SGHRS and CDR2 is YFSETQ. V lost 3 bases and J lost 2, with 17 bases in between. The CDR3 loop reads CASSSGRGLSNTGELFF. CDR3 nucleotides: TGCGCCAGCAGCTCCGGACGGGGATTAAGTAACACCGGGGAGCTGTTTTTT.